This T cell receptor beta chain derives from a study of tumor-infiltrating lymphocytes in primary liver carcinoma. Study-level findings and limits: Only about 7-25% of top clones showed up in all five tumor regions. Tumor region pairs showed greater overlap than either tumor-adjacent or tumor-blood pairs did.

Per germline, CDR1 LGHNA and CDR2 YSLEER. The CDR3 extends over 16 amino acids. Constant-region priming of around 500 ng total RNA yielded TCR beta cDNA. Library construction for TCR beta comprised three nested multiplex PCR rounds performed with slightly modified ARM-PCR. The opening two PCR rounds, around 11 cycles each, paired TRBV1-TRBV30 forward primers with a C-beta reverse primer. TCRdb called the multiplex PCR reads again in MiXCR, with one record for every CDR3 protein. Counted here are 99,000 or so distinct CDR3 sequences, roughly 85% occurring once; the ten biggest clones make up about 20%. Comments on this clonotype: Antigen: not known. Mismatch with germline at one junction end may stem from a read error.

The source material, 20-30 mg of unsorted bulk tissue, was used to co-extract RNA and DNA. Five separate regions per tumor were sampled. Tumor samples were assessed, and every one had over 75% viable tumor cells. The source material was liver tumor tissue from sampling region 3. Subset specified: tumor region T3, left-lateral pole. The V gene is TRBV4-3, the J gene TRBJ1-3; 7 bases align to TRBD1. This sequence was found in a man aged 35-49 years with primary liver carcinoma and hepatitis B virus infection. CDR3 DNA: TGCACCAGCAGCCAAGCCGCGACAGGGAGTGGAAACACCATATATTTT. Protein product: CTSSQAATGSGNTIYF.